This T cell receptor (beta chain) was profiled in a study of T cell responses to AZD1222 COVID-19 vaccine. General observations from the study: Receipt of two AZD1222 doses was followed by a rise in Spike-specific TCR breadth and depth. Possibly, clonal diversity was underestimated; donors were largely white British and included more females. With dominance at 160-218 and 743-854, vaccine-associated CD4 TCRs spanned spike.

V lost 4 bases, J lost 7 bases, and 6 bases stayed unmatched. Germline V lookup: CDR1 SGHTA, CDR2 FQGTGA. This CDR3 comprises 14 residues. This clone appeared a few times. Its antigen is not identified. Assay: immunoSEQ multiplex PCR; the TCRdb copy retains only in-frame clones and omits some. Of 130,000 or so clones detected, 89% appear once; the ten largest clones hold around a tenth. The analysis combined second doses at about 4 or about 12 weeks. Sequencing used peripheral blood, obtained 28 days after the second AZD1222 dose. The sequence derives from an adult who received the AZD1222 COVID-19 vaccine. The chain couples TRBV7-3 to TRBJ2-1; 8 nucleotides line up with TRBD2. The CDR3 is CASSSPGGANEQFF. CDR3 bases: TGTGCCAGCAGCTCCCCCGGGGGGGCAAATGAGCAGTTCTTC.